The rows below give T cell receptor beta chains drawn from one sample of a study of graft-versus-host responses after intestinal transplantation. These receptors lack a known antigen. TCRdb's table, derived via immunoSEQ multiplex PCR, lists solely in-frame clones and lacks some. The sample lists about 85,000 clones; about four fifths were seen once. Sample: unstimulated CD4+ T cells sorted from spleen or lymph node cells, taken before intestinal transplant. The source of these receptors is a human donor who received an intestinal transplant. The CDR3 runs from the conserved cysteine through the conserved F or W. A D gene is named only where the DNA matches it firmly. Size values are once, few and many counts, or a class for expanded clones, and some rows have none.

V	J	D	size	DNA	CDR3
TRBV7-3	TRBJ2-1	NA	NA	TGTGCCAGCGGATCGGATGCGGGTGAGCAGTTCTTC	CASGSDAGEQFF
TRBV2	TRBJ1-2	NA	NA	TGTGCCAGCGGCAGGGGACCCAACGGGGGCTACACCTTC	CASGRGPNGGYTF
TRBV7-9	TRBJ2-3	TRBD2	NA	TGTGCCAGCAGCCGGGGGGAAGATACGCAGTATTTT	CASSRGEDTQYF
TRBV5-4	TRBJ1-6	NA	NA	TGTGCCAGCAGCTCCCAAAGCGCCTATAATTCACCCCTCCACTTT	CASSSQSAYNSPLHF
TRBV21-1	TRBJ2-3	NA	NA	TGTGCCAGCAGCACCGGGACAGGCGTCTATACGCAGTATTTT	CASSTGTGVYTQYF
TRBV6-6	TRBJ1-4	NA	NA	TGTGCCAGCTTCCGGGGTGCAACTAATGAAAAACTGTTTTTT	CASFRGATNEKLFF
TRBV29-1	TRBJ2-5	NA	NA	TGCAGCGTTGGTGGAAACGGGGAGACCCAGTACTTC	CSVGGNGETQYF
TRBV6-5	TRBJ1-4	NA	NA	TGTGCCAGCAGTCCGTTTAGACGACCGTCTGGAGAACTGTTTTTT	CASSPFRRPSGELFF
TRBV5-1	TRBJ2-3	TRBD1	NA	TGCGCCAGCACACCGGGACAGTATGGGGATACGCAGTATTTT	CASTPGQYGDTQYF
TRBV5-1	TRBJ1-4	NA	once	TGCGCCAGCAGCTTGGCCCGCACCGCGGGTGAAAAACTGTTTTTT	CASSLARTAGEKLFF
TRBV6-1	TRBJ1-5	NA	NA	TGTGCCAGCAGTGTGACAGATAGCAATCAGCCCCAGCATTTT	CASSVTDSNQPQHF
TRBV30	TRBJ2-5	NA	NA	TGTGCCTGGACCGTCCGGGAGACCCAGTACTTC	CAWTVRETQYF
TRBV7-6	TRBJ1-2	NA	NA	TGTGCCAGCAGCTTTGGCGGGATCTATGGCTACACCTTC	CASSFGGIYGYTF
TRBV19	TRBJ1-5	NA	NA	TGTGCCAGTAGTCCGATCGACGGGGGAGGGCCCCAGCATTTT	CASSPIDGGGPQHF
TRBV19	TRBJ1-1	NA	NA	TGTGCCAGTAACAGGGAGGGGGACGCTGAAGCTTTCTTT	CASNREGDAEAFF
TRBV28	TRBJ2-1	NA	NA	TGTGCCAGCAGCCCCGGACAGGGAGGGTCCTACAATGAGCAGTTCTTC	CASSPGQGGSYNEQFF
TRBV7-6	TRBJ1-2	NA	NA	TGTGCCAGCAGCTTAGCTGGAGCAGCGGGCTATGGCTACACCTTC	CASSLAGAAGYGYTF
TRBV7-2	TRBJ1-2	NA	NA	TGTGCCAGCAGCTCACGTCGATCGGGGGGCTACACCTTC	CASSSRRSGGYTF
TRBV10-3	TRBJ2-1	NA	few	TGTGCCATCACAGGGTTCCACAATGAGCAGTTCTTC	CAITGFHNEQFF
TRBV27	TRBJ2-1	NA	NA	TGTGCCAGCAGTGAAAGACTAGGCCCCTACAATGAGCAGTTCTTC	CASSERLGPYNEQFF
TRBV21-1	TRBJ1-1	NA	few	TGTGCCAGCAGCAAGTCCCGGGACAGGGTGGGCCTTGAAGCTTTCTTT	CASSKSRDRVGLEAFF
TRBV6-1	TRBJ2-5	TRBD1	NA	TGTGCCAGCAGTGAAAACAGGGGACAAGAGACCCAGTACTTC	CASSENRGQETQYF
TRBV6-5	TRBJ2-5	NA	NA	TGTGCCAGCAGTTACTCGAGTGGGCAGTGGGAGACCCAGTACTTC	CASSYSSGQWETQYF
TRBV4-2	TRBJ1-1	NA	NA	TGTGCCAGCAGCCAAGATCCATGGGGAGTGGGCACAGCTCGGGCAGCTTTCTTT	CASSQDPWGVGTARAAFF
TRBV6-1	TRBJ1-2	TRBD1	NA	TGTGCCAGCAGCAGGGGGCTAATCGACTATGGCTACACCTTC	CASSRGLIDYGYTF
TRBV10-2	TRBJ2-7	TRBD1	NA	TGCGCCAGCAGTGAACCAGGGACAGGTACCTACGAGCAGTACTTC	CASSEPGTGTYEQYF
TRBV7-9	TRBJ2-7	TRBD2	NA	TGTGCCAGCAGCAACCCTGTCGGGGGGAGTCTCTACGAGCAGTACTTC	CASSNPVGGSLYEQYF
TRBV11-2	TRBJ2-3	NA	NA	TGTGCCAGCAGCTTAGGCCGGGTCAGAACAGATACGCAGTATTTT	CASSLGRVRTDTQYF
TRBV7-9	TRBJ1-3	NA	NA	TGTGCCAGCACCCCCCGGGGAAGCTGGTCTGGAAACACCATATATTTT	CASTPRGSWSGNTIYF
TRBV30	TRBJ1-1	TRBD1	NA	TGTGCCTGGACCGACAGGGGGAGAGGAGAAGCTTTCTTT	CAWTDRGRGEAFF
TRBV19	TRBJ2-1	TRBD2	NA	TGTGCCAGTAGTACCATACGGACTAGCGGGAGCGATGAGCAGTTCTTC	CASSTIRTSGSDEQFF